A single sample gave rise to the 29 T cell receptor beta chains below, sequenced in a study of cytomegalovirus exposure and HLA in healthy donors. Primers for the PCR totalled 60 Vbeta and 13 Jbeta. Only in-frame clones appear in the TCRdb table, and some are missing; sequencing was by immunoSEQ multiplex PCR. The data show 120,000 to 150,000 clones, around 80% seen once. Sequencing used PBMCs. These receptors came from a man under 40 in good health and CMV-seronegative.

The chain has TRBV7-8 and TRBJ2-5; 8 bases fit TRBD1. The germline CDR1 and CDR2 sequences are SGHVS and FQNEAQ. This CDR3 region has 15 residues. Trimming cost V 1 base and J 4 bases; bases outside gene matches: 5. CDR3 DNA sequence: TGTGCCAGCAGCTTAGGGCAGGGGGCAAGAGAGACCCAGTACTTC. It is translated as CASSLGQGARETQYF.

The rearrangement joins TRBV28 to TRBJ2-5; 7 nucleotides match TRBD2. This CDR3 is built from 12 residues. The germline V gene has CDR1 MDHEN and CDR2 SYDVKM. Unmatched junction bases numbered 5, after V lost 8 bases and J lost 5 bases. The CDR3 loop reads CASDGGWETQYF. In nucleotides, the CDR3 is TGTGCCAGCGACGGGGGGTGGGAGACCCAGTACTTC.

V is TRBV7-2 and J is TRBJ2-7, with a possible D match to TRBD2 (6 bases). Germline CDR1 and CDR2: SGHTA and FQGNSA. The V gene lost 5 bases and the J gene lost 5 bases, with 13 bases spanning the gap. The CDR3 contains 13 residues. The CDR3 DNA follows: TGTGCCAGCAGCCGACTAGGGTCCGACGAGCAGTACTTC. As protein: CASSRLGSDEQYF.

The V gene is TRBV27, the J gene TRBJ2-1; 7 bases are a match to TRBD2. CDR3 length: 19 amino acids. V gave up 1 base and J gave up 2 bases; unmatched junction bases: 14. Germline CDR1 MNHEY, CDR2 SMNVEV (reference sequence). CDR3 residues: CASSLWPPRQRGTYNEQFF. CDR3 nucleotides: TGTGCCAGCAGTTTATGGCCCCCTCGTCAGCGGGGAACCTACAATGAGCAGTTCTTC.

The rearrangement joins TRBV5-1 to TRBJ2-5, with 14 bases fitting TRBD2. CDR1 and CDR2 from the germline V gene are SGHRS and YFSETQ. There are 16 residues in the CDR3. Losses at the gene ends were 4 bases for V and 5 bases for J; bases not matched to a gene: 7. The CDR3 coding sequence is TGCGCCAGCAGCCCCGGGACTAGCGGGAGCTGGGAGACCCAGTACTTC. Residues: CASSPGTSGSWETQYF.

This CDR3 reads CASSYIRDRGPGEGAQYF. The DNA for the CDR3 is TGTGCCAGCAGCTACATCCGGGACAGGGGGCCTGGGGAGGGGGCCCAGTACTTC. The chain combines TRBV5-4 with TRBJ2-5; 12 bases fit TRBD1. Germline V CDR1 and CDR2: SGHNT, YYREEE (reference sequence). Trimming at V came to 3 bases and at J to 9 bases, leaving 18 bases not matched to a gene. The CDR3 contains 18 residues. The complete variable domain, with remaining parts taken from reference TRBV5-4 and TRBJ2-5, reads ETGVTQSPTHLIKTRGQQVTLRCSSQSGHNTVSWYQQALGQGPQFIFQYYREEENGRGNFPPRFSGLQFPNYSSELNVNALELDDSALYLCASSYIRDRGPGEGAQYFGPGTRLLVL.

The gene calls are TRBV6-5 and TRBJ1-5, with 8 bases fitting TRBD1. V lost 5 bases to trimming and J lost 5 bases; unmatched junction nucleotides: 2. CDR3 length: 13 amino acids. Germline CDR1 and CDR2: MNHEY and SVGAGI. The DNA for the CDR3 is TGTGCCAGCAGTGGACAGGGACATCAGCCCCAGCATTTT. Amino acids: CASSGQGHQPQHF.

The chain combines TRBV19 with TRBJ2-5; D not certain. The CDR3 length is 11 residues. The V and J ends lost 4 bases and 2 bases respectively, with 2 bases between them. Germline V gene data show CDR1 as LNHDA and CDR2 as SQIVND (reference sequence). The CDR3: CASSTQETQYF. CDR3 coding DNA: TGTGCCAGTAGTACGCAAGAGACCCAGTACTTC.

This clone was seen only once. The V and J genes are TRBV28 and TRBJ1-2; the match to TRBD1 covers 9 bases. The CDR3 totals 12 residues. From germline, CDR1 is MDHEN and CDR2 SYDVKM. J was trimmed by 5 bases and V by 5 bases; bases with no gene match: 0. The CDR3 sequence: CASSGTGYGYTF. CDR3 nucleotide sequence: TGTGCCAGCAGTGGGACAGGGTATGGCTACACCTTC.

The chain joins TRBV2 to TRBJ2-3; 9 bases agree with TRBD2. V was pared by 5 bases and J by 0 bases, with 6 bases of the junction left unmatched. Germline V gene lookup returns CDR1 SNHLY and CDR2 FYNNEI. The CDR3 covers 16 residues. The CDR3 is CASSKTSGISTDTQYF. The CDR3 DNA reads TGTGCCAGCAGTAAGACTAGCGGAATAAGCACAGATACGCAGTATTTT.

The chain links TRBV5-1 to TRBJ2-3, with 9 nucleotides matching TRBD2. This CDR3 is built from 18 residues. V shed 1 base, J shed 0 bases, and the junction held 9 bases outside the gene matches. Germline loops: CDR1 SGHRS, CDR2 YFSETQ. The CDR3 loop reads CASSLISGGRASTDTQYF. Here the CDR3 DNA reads TGCGCCAGCAGCTTGATTAGTGGCGGGAGGGCGAGCACAGATACGCAGTATTTT. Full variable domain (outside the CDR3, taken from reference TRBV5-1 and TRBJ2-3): KAGVTQTPRYLIKTRGQQVTLSCSPISGHRSVSWYQQTPGQGLQFLFEYFSETQRNKGNFPGRFSGRQFSNSRSEMNVSTLELGDSALYLCASSLISGGRASTDTQYFGPGTRLTVL.

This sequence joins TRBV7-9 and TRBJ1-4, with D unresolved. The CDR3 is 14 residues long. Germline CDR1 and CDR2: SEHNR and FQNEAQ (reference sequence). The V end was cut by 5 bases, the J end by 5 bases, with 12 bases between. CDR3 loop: CASSPGTGNEKLFF. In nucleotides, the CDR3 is TGTGCCAGCAGCCCGGGCACGGGGAATGAAAAACTGTTTTTT.

CDR3 loop: CASSSPQGPGNTIYF. CDR3 nucleotides: TGTGCCAGCAGTTCACCCCAGGGTCCTGGAAACACCATATATTTT. The chain carries TRBV28 and TRBJ1-3; TRBD1 is a possible D gene (5 bases). The CDR3 covers 15 residues. V was clipped by 4 bases and J by 2 bases, with 12 bases between them. Germline-derived CDR1 and CDR2 are MDHEN and SYDVKM.

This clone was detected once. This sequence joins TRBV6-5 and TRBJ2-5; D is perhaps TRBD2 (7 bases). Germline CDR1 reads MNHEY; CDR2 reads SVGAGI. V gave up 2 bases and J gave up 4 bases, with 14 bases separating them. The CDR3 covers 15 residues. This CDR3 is CASSYAGAGRETQYF. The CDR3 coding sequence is TGTGCCAGCAGTTACGCGGGGGCGGGGCGAGAGACCCAGTACTTC.

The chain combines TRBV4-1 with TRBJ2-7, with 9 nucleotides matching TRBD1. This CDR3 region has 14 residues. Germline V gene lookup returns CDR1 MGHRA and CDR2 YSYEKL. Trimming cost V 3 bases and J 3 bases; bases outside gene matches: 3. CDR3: CASSQRTGVYEQYF. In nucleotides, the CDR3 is TGCGCCAGCAGCCAGAGGACAGGGGTCTACGAGCAGTACTTC.

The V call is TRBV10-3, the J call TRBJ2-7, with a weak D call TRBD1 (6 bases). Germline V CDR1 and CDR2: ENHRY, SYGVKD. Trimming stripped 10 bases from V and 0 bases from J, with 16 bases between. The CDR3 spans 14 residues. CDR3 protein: CATLTGWGSYEQYF. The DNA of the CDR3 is TGTGCCACCTTGACAGGTTGGGGCTCCTACGAGCAGTACTTC.

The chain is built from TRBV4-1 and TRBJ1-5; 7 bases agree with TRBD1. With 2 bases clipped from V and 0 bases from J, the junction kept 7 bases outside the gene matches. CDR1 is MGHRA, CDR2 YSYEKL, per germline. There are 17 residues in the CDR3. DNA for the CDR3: TGCGCCAGCAGCCAAAGATCGGGACAGAATAGCAATCAGCCCCAGCATTTT. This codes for CASSQRSGQNSNQPQHF.

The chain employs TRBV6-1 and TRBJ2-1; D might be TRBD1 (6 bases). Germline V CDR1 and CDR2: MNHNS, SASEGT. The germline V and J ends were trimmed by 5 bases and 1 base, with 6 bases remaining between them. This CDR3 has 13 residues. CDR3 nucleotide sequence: TGTGCCAGCAGTCAGGGGTCCTACAATGAGCAGTTCTTC. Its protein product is CASSQGSYNEQFF.

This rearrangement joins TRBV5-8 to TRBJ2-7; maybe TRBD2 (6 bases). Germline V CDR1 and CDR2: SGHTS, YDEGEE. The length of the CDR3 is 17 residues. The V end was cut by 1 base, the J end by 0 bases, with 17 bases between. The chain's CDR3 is CASSLLGLAKSSYEQYF. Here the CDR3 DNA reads TGTGCCAGCAGCTTGTTAGGCCTAGCGAAGAGCTCCTACGAGCAGTACTTC.

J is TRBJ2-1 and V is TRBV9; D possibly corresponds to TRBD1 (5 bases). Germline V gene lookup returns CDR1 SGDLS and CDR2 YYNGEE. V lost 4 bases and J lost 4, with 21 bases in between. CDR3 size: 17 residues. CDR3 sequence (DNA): TGTGCCAGCAGCCCCCGGACAAATGTCATACTGTACAATGAGCAGTTCTTC. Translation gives CASSPRTNVILYNEQFF.

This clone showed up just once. The chain's CDR3 is CASSPGQGNQETQYF. The CDR3 bases are TGTGCCAGCTCACCTGGACAGGGGAACCAAGAGACCCAGTACTTC. This sequence joins TRBV18 and TRBJ2-5, with 9 bases identical to TRBD1. The CDR3 is 15 amino acids. CDR1 is KGHSH and CDR2 is LQKENI in the germline V gene. V trimming: 3 bases; J trimming: 0 bases; junction bases outside the gene matches: 2.

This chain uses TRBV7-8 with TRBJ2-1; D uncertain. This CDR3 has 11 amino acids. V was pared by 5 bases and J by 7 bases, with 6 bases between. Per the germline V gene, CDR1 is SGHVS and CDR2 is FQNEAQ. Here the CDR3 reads CASSPGNEQFF. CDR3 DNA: TGTGCCAGCAGCCCGGGTAATGAGCAGTTCTTC.

CDR3 in amino acids: CASNRVEEQYF. CDR3 DNA sequence: TGTGCCAGCAACAGGGTAGAAGAGCAGTACTTC. This rearrangement joins TRBV2 to TRBJ2-7; D is possibly TRBD1 (6 bases). With 7 bases removed from V and 7 bases from J, the gap between germline ends came to 11 bases. Germline assignment: CDR1 SNHLY and CDR2 FYNNEI. The CDR3 has 11 amino acids.

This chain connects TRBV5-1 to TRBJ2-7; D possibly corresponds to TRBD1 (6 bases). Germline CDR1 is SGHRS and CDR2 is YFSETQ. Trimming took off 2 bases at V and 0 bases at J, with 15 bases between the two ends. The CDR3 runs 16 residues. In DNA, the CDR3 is TGCGCCAGCAGCTTTTTCGGGGACACCAGCTCCTACGAGCAGTACTTC. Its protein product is CASSFFGDTSSYEQYF.

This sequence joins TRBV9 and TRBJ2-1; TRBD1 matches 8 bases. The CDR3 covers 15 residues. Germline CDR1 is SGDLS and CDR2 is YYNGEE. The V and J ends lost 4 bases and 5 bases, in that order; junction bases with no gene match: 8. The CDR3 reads CASSSTRQGNNEQFF. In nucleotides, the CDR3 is TGTGCCAGCAGCTCAACTCGACAGGGGAACAATGAGCAGTTCTTC.

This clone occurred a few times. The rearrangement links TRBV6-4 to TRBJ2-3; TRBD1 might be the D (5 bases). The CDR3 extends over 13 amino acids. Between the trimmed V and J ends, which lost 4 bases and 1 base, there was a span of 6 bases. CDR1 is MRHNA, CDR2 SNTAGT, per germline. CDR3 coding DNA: TGTGCCAGCAGTGCACAGGGCACAGATACGCAGTATTTT. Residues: CASSAQGTDTQYF.

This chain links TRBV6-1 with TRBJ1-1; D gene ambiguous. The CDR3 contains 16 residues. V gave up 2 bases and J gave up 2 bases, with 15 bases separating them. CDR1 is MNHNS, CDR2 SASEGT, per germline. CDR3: CASSERRVAINTEAFF. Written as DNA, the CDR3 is TGTGCCAGCAGTGAAAGGAGGGTAGCCATAAACACTGAAGCTTTCTTT.

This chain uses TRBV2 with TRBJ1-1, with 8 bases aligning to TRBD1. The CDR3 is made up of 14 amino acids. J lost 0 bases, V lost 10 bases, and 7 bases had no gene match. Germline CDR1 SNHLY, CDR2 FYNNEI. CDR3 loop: CAIRGRGMNTEAFF. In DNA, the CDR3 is TGTGCCATCAGGGGGCGGGGAATGAACACTGAAGCTTTCTTT.

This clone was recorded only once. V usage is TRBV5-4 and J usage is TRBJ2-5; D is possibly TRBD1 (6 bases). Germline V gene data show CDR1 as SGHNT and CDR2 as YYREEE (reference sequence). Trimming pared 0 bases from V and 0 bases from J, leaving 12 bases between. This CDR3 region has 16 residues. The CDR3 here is CASSLVTGLYQETQYF. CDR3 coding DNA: TGTGCCAGCAGCTTGGTTACAGGGCTGTACCAAGAGACCCAGTACTTC.